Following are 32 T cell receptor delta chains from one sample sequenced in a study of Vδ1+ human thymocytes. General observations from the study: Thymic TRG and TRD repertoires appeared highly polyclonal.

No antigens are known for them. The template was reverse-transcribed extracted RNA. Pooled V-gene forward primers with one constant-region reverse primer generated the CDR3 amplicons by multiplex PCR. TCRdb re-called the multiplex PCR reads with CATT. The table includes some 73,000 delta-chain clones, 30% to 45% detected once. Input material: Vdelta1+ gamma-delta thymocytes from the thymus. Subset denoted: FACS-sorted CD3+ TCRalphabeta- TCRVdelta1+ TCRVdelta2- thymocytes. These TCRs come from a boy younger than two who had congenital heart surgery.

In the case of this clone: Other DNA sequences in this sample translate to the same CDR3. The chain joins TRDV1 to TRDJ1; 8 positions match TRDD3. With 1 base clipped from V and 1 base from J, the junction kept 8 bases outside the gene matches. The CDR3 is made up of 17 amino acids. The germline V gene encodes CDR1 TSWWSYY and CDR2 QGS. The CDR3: CALGERRVGDLTDKLIF. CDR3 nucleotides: TGTGCTCTTGGGGAACGCCGGGTGGGGGATCTCACCGATAAACTCATCTTT.

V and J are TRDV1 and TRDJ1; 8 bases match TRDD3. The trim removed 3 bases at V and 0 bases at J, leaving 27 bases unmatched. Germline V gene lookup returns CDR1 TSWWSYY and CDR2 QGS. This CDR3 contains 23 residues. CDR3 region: CALGDPLPTGMGDEAAYTDKLIF. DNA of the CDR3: TGTGCTCTTGGGGACCCACTTCCCACCGGGATGGGGGATGAAGCGGCGTACACCGATAAACTCATCTTT.

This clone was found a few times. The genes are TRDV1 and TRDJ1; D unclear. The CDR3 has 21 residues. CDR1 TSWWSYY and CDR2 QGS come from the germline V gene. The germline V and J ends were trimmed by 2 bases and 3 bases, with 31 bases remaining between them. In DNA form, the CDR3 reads TGTGCTCTTGGGGAAGTGGGCCTAAAGTTGCTTTGGCCTGGTCACGCCGATAAACTCATCTTT. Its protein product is CALGEVGLKLLWPGHADKLIF.

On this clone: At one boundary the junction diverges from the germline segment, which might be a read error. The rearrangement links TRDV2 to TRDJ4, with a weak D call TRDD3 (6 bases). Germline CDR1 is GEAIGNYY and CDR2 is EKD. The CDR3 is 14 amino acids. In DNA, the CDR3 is TGTGCCTGTGCCACCGAAGGGGATTCCAGACCCCTGATCTTT. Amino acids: CACATEGDSRPLIF.

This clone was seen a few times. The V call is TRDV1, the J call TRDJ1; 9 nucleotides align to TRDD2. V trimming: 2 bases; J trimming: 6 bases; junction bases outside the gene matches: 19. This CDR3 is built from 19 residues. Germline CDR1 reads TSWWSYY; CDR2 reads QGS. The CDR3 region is CALGEFSPSYPPGMYKLIF. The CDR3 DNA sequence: TGTGCTCTTGGGGAATTTTCGCCTTCCTACCCCCCTGGGATGTATAAACTCATCTTT.

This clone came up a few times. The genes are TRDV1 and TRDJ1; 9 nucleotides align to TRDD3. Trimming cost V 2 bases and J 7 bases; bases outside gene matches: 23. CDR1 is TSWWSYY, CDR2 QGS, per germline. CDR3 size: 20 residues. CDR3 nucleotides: TGTGCTCTTGGGGAAATTCCCGAGTTCCTACTCCCACTGGGGGAGGTTAAACTCATCTTT. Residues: CALGEIPEFLLPLGEVKLIF.

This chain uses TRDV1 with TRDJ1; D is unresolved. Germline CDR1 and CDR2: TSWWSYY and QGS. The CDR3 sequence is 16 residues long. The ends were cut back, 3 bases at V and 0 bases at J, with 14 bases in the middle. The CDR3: CALGDSLTQYTDKLIF. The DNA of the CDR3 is TGTGCTCTTGGGGATTCACTTACGCAGTACACCGATAAACTCATCTTT.

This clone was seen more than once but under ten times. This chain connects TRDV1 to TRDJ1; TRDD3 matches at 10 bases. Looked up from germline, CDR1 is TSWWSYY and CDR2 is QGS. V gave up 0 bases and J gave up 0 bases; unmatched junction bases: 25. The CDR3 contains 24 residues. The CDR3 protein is CALGELPPHSQPTGGSDYTDKLIF. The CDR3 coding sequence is TGTGCTCTTGGGGAACTACCCCCCCATTCACAACCCACTGGGGGATCCGACTACACCGATAAACTCATCTTT.

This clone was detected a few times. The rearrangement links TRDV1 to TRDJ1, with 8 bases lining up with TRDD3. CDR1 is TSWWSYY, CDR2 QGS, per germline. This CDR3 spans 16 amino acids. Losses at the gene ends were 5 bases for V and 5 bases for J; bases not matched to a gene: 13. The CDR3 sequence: CALGNSGAGGRDKLIF. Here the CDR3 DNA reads TGTGCTCTTGGGAACTCGGGTGCTGGGGGAAGGGATAAACTCATCTTT.

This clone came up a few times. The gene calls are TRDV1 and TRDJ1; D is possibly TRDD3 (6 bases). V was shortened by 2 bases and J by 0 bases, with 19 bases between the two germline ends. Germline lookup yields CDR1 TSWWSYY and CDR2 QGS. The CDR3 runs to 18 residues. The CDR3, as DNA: TGTGCTCTTGGGGAATCGGTTGGCCGGGGGACCCACACCGATAAACTCATCTTT. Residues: CALGESVGRGTHTDKLIF.

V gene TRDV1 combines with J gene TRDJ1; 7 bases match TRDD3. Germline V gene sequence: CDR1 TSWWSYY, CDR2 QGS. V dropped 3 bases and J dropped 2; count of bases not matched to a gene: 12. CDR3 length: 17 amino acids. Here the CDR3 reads CALGDPLPGGTTDKLIF. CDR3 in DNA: TGTGCTCTTGGGGACCCATTACCTGGGGGGACTACCGATAAACTCATCTTT.

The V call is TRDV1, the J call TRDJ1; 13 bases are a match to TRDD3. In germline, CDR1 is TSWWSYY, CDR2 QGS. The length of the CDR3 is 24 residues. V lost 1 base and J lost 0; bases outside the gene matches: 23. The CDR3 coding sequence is TGTGCTCTTGGGGAACGGGTGTTGAAGGCCTTCAGGAACTGGGGGATACGGCACACCGATAAACTCATCTTT. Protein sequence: CALGERVLKAFRNWGIRHTDKLIF.

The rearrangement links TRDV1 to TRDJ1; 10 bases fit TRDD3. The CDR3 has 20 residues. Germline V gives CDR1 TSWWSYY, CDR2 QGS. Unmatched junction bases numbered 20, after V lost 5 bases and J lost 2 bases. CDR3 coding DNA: TGTGCTCTTGGGTTCCCCCAACCGCGCTACAGGGGGATACGTACCGATAAACTCATCTTT. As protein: CALGFPQPRYRGIRTDKLIF.

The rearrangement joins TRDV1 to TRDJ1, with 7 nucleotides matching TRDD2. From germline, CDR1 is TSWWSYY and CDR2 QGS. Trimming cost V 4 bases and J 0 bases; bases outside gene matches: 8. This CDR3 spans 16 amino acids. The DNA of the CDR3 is TGTGCTCTTGGGGCCCATTCCTACCGGTACACCGATAAACTCATCTTT. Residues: CALGAHSYRYTDKLIF.

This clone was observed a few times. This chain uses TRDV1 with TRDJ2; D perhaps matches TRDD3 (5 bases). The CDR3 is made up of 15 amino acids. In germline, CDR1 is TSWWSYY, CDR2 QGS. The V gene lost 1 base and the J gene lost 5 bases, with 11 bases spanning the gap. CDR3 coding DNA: TGTGCTCTTGGGGAACAGGGGAGGGACACAGCACAACTCTTCTTT. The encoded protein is CALGEQGRDTAQLFF.

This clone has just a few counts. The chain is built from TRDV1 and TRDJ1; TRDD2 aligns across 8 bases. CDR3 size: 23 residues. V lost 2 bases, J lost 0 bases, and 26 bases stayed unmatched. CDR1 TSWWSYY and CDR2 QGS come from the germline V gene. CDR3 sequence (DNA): TGTGCTCTTGGGGAAAAGTACCCTTTTCTTCCTACCCGTACCCGCGGGTACACCGATAAACTCATCTTT. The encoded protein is CALGEKYPFLPTRTRGYTDKLIF.

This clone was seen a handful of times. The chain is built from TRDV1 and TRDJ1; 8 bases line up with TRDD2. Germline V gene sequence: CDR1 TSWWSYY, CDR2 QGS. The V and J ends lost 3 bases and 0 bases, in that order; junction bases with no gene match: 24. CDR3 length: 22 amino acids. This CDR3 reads CALGEKRFLRRVGGSYTDKLIF. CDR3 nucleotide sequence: TGTGCTCTTGGGGAGAAACGCTTCCTACGTCGGGTGGGGGGTTCATACACCGATAAACTCATCTTT.

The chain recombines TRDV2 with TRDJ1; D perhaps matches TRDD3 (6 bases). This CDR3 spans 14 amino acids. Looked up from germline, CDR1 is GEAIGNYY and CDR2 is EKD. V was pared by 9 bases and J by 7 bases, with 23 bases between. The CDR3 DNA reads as TGTGCCAGCCGTCGGGGTGATACGCAGGGTAAACTCATCTTT. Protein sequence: CASRRGDTQGKLIF.

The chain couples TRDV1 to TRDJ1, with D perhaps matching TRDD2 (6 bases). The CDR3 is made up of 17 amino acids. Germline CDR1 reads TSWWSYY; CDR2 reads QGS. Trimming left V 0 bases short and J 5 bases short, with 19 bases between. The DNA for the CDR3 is TGTGCTCTTGGGGAACTTCCTACTAGACTCCTAAGGGATAAACTCATCTTT. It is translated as CALGELPTRLLRDKLIF.

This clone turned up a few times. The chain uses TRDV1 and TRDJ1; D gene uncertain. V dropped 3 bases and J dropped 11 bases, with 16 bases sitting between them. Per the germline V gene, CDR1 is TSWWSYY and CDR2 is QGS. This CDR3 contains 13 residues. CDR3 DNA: TGTGCTCTTGGGGAGGACAATAAGAGTACCCTCATCTTT. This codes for CALGEDNKSTLIF.

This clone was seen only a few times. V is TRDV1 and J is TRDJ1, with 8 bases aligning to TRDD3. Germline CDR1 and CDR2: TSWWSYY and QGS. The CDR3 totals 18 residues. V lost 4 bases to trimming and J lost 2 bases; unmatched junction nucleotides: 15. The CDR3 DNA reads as TGTGCTCTTGGGGGATATTCCCGCGTACTGGGGGTTACCGATAAACTCATCTTT. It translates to CALGGYSRVLGVTDKLIF.

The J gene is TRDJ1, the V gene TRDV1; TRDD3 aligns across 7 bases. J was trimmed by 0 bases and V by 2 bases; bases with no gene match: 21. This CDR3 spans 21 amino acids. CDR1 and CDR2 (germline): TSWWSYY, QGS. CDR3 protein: CALGESSQSPLGGMYTDKLIF. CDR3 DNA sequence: TGTGCTCTTGGGGAATCATCCCAATCCCCCCTGGGGGGCATGTACACCGATAAACTCATCTTT.

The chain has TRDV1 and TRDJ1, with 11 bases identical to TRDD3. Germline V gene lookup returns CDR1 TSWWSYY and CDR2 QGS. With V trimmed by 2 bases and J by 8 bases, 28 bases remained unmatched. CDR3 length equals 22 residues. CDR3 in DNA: TGTGCTCTTGGGGAAAACGTAAGTGCGGGCCGCTGGGGGATACTCCCCATGCCGAAACTCATCTTT. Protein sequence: CALGENVSAGRWGILPMPKLIF.

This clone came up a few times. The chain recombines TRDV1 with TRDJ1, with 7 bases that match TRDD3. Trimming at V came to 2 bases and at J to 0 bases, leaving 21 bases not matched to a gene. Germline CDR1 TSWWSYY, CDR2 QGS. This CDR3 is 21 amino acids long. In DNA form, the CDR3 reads TGTGCTCTTGGGGAAGTCCCCACTTTAGTCTGGGGGCCCCTGTACACCGATAAACTCATCTTT. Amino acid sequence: CALGEVPTLVWGPLYTDKLIF.

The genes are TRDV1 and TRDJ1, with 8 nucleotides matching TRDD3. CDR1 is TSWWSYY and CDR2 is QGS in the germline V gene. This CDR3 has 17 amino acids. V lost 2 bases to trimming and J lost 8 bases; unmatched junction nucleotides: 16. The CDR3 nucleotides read TGTGCTCTTGGGGAATTATTCCCGTTTACTGGGGGTCGCAAACTCATCTTT. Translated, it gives CALGELFPFTGGRKLIF.

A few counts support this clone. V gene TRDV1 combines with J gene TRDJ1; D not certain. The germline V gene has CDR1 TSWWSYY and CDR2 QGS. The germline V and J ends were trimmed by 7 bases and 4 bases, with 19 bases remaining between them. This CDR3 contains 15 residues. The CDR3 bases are TGTGCTCTTGTAGCTTCGGTCTGGAAAGGCGATAAACTCATCTTT. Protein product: CALVASVWKGDKLIF.

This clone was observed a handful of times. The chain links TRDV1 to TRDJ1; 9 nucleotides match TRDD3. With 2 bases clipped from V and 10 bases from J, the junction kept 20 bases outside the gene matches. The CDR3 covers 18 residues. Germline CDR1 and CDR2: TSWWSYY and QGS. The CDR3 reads CALGEGTPLYWGRRRLIF. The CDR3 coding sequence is TGTGCTCTTGGGGAAGGGACTCCTCTGTACTGGGGGAGGAGGCGACTCATCTTT.

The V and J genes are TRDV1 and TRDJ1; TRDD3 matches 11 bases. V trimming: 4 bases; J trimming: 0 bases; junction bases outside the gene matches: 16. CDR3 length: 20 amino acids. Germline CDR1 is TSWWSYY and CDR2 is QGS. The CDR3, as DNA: TGTGCTCTTGGGGCAAACCTTCCCCCGAACTGGGGGATAGACACCGATAAACTCATCTTT. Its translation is CALGANLPPNWGIDTDKLIF.

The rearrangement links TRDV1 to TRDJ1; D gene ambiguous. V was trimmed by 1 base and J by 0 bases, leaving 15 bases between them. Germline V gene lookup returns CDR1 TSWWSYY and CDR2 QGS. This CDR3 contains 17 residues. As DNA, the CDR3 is TGTGCTCTTGGGGAACGTTTCCGGGGCCCGTACACCGATAAACTCATCTTT. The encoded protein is CALGERFRGPYTDKLIF.

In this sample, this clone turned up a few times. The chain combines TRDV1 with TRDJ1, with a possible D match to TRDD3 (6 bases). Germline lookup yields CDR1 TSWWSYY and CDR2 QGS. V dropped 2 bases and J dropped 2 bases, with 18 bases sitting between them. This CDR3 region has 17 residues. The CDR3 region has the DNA TGTGCTCTTGGGGAATCATCCCTTGGGGGTTGTACCGATAAACTCATCTTT. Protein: CALGESSLGGCTDKLIF.

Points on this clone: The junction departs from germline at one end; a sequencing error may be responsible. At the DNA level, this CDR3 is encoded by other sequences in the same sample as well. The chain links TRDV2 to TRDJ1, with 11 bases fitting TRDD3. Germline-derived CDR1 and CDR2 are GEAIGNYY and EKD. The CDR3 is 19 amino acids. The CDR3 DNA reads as TGTGCCTGTGACACGCCCATGGGGGATACGAGGGTTAACACCGATAAGCTCATCTTT. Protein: CACDTPMGDTRVNTDKLIF.

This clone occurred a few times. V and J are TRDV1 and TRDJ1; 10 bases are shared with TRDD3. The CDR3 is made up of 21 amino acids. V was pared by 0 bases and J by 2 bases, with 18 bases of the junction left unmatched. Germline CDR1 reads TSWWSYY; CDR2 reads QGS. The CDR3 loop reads CALGELGLFSGGDTWTDKLIF. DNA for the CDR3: TGTGCTCTTGGGGAACTCGGGCTTTTCTCTGGGGGGGATACGTGGACCGATAAACTCATCTTT.